This is a list of T cell receptor beta chains from one sample in a study of control samples from healthy donors and cancer patients. Clones were read by immunoSEQ multiplex PCR, and TCRdb kept only the in-frame ones, dropping some. The sample has about 190,000 clones; 90% to 95% are singletons. The sequenced sample consisted of blood. These receptors were taken from a man aged 25 to 45 in good health. Each CDR3 is given with its conserved first and last residue. Each record gives: J gene, V gene, clone size, D gene, CDR3 protein, CDR3 DNA. D genes are given only for firm matches. Size is stated for part of the rows, as once, few or many counts, or as a class when the clone is expanded.

j_call: TRBJ2-1; v_call: TRBV7-2; clone_size: once; d_call: TRBD2; cdr3_aa: CASSRGTRSNEQFF; cdr3_nt: TGTGCCAGCAGCCGGGGGACTAGATCCAATGAGCAGTTCTTC
j_call: TRBJ1-4; v_call: TRBV5-1; clone_size: once; d_call: .; cdr3_aa: CASSLGKGRPNEKLFF; cdr3_nt: TGCGCCAGCAGCTTAGGCAAGGGAAGGCCCAATGAAAAACTGTTTTTT
j_call: TRBJ1-2; v_call: TRBV5-8; clone_size: .; d_call: .; cdr3_aa: CASSFTGNYGYTF; cdr3_nt: TGTGCCAGCAGCTTCACAGGGAACTATGGCTACACCTTC
j_call: TRBJ1-4; v_call: TRBV21-1; clone_size: .; d_call: .; cdr3_aa: CASSKQGKLKRGEKLFF; cdr3_nt: TGTGCCAGCAGCAAACAGGGAAAACTCAAGCGCGGCGAAAAACTGTTTTTT
j_call: TRBJ2-5; v_call: TRBV27; clone_size: .; d_call: .; cdr3_aa: CASSLSHGRETQYF; cdr3_nt: TGTGCCAGCAGTTTATCGCACGGTCGAGAGACCCAGTACTTC
j_call: TRBJ1-5; v_call: TRBV19; clone_size: .; d_call: TRBD1; cdr3_aa: CASSGPTGGLSQPQHF; cdr3_nt: TGTGCCAGTAGTGGGCCGACAGGGGGCTTGAGTCAGCCCCAGCATTTT
j_call: TRBJ1-2; v_call: TRBV5-1; clone_size: once; d_call: TRBD1; cdr3_aa: CASSSGQGPYGYTF; cdr3_nt: TGCGCCAGCAGCTCGGGACAGGGGCCCTATGGCTACACCTTC
j_call: TRBJ2-2; v_call: TRBV5-1; clone_size: .; d_call: TRBD2; cdr3_aa: CASRWTSGGNTGELFF; cdr3_nt: TGCGCCAGCAGGTGGACTAGCGGGGGGAACACCGGGGAGCTGTTTTTT
j_call: TRBJ2-1; v_call: TRBV5-1; clone_size: .; d_call: .; cdr3_aa: CASSLGQEYNEQFF; cdr3_nt: TGCGCCAGCAGCTTGGGACAGGAGTACAATGAGCAGTTCTTC
j_call: TRBJ2-3; v_call: TRBV7-9; clone_size: .; d_call: .; cdr3_aa: CASSSGQSTDTQYF; cdr3_nt: TGTGCCAGCAGCTCCGGACAGAGCACAGATACGCAGTATTTT
j_call: TRBJ1-2; v_call: TRBV4-1; clone_size: once; d_call: TRBD1; cdr3_aa: CASSQEGTEKNYGYTF; cdr3_nt: TGCGCCAGCAGCCAAGAGGGGACAGAGAAAAACTATGGCTACACCTTC
j_call: TRBJ1-6; v_call: TRBV3-1/TRBV3-2; clone_size: .; d_call: .; cdr3_aa: CASSRGGLGSPLHF; cdr3_nt: TGTGCCAGCAGCCGCGGGGGGCTGGGGTCACCCCTCCACTTT
j_call: TRBJ1-5; v_call: TRBV15; clone_size: .; d_call: .; cdr3_aa: CATSSRAEVQGYQPQHF; cdr3_nt: TGTGCCACCAGCAGCAGGGCTGAGGTACAGGGCTATCAGCCCCAGCATTTT
j_call: TRBJ1-2; v_call: TRBV6-5; clone_size: .; d_call: .; cdr3_aa: CASRLLQGEDYGYTF; cdr3_nt: TGTGCCAGCAGATTATTACAGGGAGAGGACTATGGCTACACCTTC
j_call: TRBJ2-3; v_call: TRBV7-9; clone_size: .; d_call: TRBD2; cdr3_aa: CASSLRNPLAGGPGDTQYF; cdr3_nt: TGTGCCAGCAGCTTACGGAACCCACTAGCGGGGGGGCCTGGAGATACGCAGTATTTT
j_call: TRBJ2-7; v_call: TRBV7-9; clone_size: .; d_call: TRBD2; cdr3_aa: CASSKGLAGGRDYEQYF; cdr3_nt: TGTGCCAGCAGCAAAGGACTAGCGGGGGGGCGCGACTACGAGCAGTACTTC
j_call: TRBJ1-6; v_call: TRBV30; clone_size: .; d_call: .; cdr3_aa: CAWRSGLHSPLHF; cdr3_nt: TGTGCCTGGAGATCGGGGTTGCATTCACCCCTCCACTTT
j_call: TRBJ1-6; v_call: TRBV7-9; clone_size: .; d_call: .; cdr3_aa: CASSLDNSPLHF; cdr3_nt: TGTGCCAGCAGCTTGGATAATTCACCCCTCCACTTT
j_call: TRBJ2-7; v_call: TRBV7-2; clone_size: .; d_call: .; cdr3_aa: CASSRGLPYEQYF; cdr3_nt: TGTGCCAGCAGCCGGGGTTTACCCTACGAGCAGTACTTC
j_call: TRBJ2-7; v_call: TRBV9; clone_size: .; d_call: .; cdr3_aa: CASSVDVALEQYF; cdr3_nt: TGTGCCAGCAGCGTAGACGTGGCTCTCGAGCAGTACTTC
j_call: TRBJ2-6; v_call: TRBV12-2; clone_size: .; d_call: .; cdr3_aa: CASRWGAGFSGANVLTF; cdr3_nt: TGTGCAAGTCGCTGGGGGGCAGGTTTCTCTGGGGCCAACGTCCTGACTTTC
j_call: TRBJ2-1; v_call: TRBV19; clone_size: .; d_call: TRBD1; cdr3_aa: CASSPGTGGDYEQFF; cdr3_nt: TGTGCCAGTAGTCCCGGGACAGGGGGCGACTATGAGCAGTTCTTC
j_call: TRBJ2-7; v_call: TRBV7-8; clone_size: .; d_call: .; cdr3_aa: CASSLGPYYEQYF; cdr3_nt: TGTGCCAGCAGCTTAGGACCGTACTACGAGCAGTACTTC
j_call: TRBJ1-1; v_call: TRBV18; clone_size: .; d_call: .; cdr3_aa: CASSPSGRANLPEAFF; cdr3_nt: TGTGCCAGCTCACCATCGGGTAGGGCTAATTTACCTGAAGCTTTCTTT
j_call: TRBJ1-1; v_call: TRBV12-5; clone_size: .; d_call: .; cdr3_aa: CASGLGTSPEVAFF; cdr3_nt: TGTGCTAGTGGTTTGGGGACGTCCCCAGAAGTAGCTTTCTTT
j_call: TRBJ2-2; v_call: TRBV5-1; clone_size: .; d_call: .; cdr3_aa: CASQPQEIGELFF; cdr3_nt: TGCGCCAGCCAGCCCCAGGAAATCGGGGAGCTGTTTTTT
j_call: TRBJ1-1; v_call: TRBV2; clone_size: .; d_call: .; cdr3_aa: CASSESAGSHAEAFF; cdr3_nt: TGTGCCAGCAGTGAATCAGCAGGGAGTCACGCTGAAGCTTTCTTT
j_call: TRBJ2-3; v_call: TRBV7-9; clone_size: .; d_call: .; cdr3_aa: CASSLGAQRRTDTQYF; cdr3_nt: TGTGCCAGCAGCTTAGGGGCCCAGCGGCGGACAGATACGCAGTATTTT
j_call: TRBJ1-1; v_call: TRBV3-1/TRBV3-2; clone_size: .; d_call: .; cdr3_aa: CASTLRKSSELNTEAFF; cdr3_nt: TGTGCCAGCACCCTTCGTAAATCTAGTGAGTTAAACACTGAAGCTTTCTTT
j_call: TRBJ1-1; v_call: TRBV29-1; clone_size: .; d_call: TRBD1; cdr3_aa: CSVEVWDRESDTEAFF; cdr3_nt: TGCAGCGTTGAAGTGTGGGACAGGGAGTCGGACACTGAAGCTTTCTTT
j_call: TRBJ2-3; v_call: TRBV3-1/TRBV3-2; clone_size: few; d_call: .; cdr3_aa: CASSSQLPTDTQYF; cdr3_nt: TGTGCCAGCAGCAGTCAGCTACCTACAGATACGCAGTATTTT
j_call: TRBJ1-4; v_call: TRBV14; clone_size: .; d_call: .; cdr3_aa: CASSLHGTGEKLFF; cdr3_nt: TGTGCCAGCAGCCTCCACGGGACGGGGGAAAAACTGTTTTTT
j_call: TRBJ2-1; v_call: TRBV7-9; clone_size: .; d_call: .; cdr3_aa: CASRDTKYGNNEQFF; cdr3_nt: TGTGCCAGCAGAGATACTAAATACGGGAACAATGAGCAGTTCTTC
j_call: TRBJ1-1; v_call: TRBV6-5; clone_size: .; d_call: .; cdr3_aa: CASSLQVNTEAFF; cdr3_nt: TGTGCCAGCAGTTTACAGGTGAACACTGAAGCTTTCTTT
j_call: TRBJ2-7; v_call: TRBV6-6; clone_size: .; d_call: TRBD1; cdr3_aa: CASSYETGNPYEQYF; cdr3_nt: TGTGCCAGCAGTTACGAGACAGGGAACCCCTACGAGCAGTACTTC
j_call: TRBJ1-2; v_call: TRBV5-5; clone_size: .; d_call: .; cdr3_aa: CASSAQTDALAGYTF; cdr3_nt: TGTGCCAGCAGCGCGCAAACTGACGCATTGGCTGGCTACACCTTC
j_call: TRBJ2-7; v_call: TRBV4-1; clone_size: .; d_call: .; cdr3_aa: CASSQDGRNYEQYF; cdr3_nt: TGCGCCAGCAGCCAAGATGGCAGGAATTACGAGCAGTACTTC
j_call: TRBJ2-7; v_call: TRBV3-1/TRBV3-2; clone_size: .; d_call: .; cdr3_aa: CASSQVMAGHYEQYF; cdr3_nt: TGTGCCAGCAGCCAAGTGATGGCGGGCCACTACGAGCAGTACTTC
j_call: TRBJ1-1; v_call: TRBV4-2; clone_size: .; d_call: .; cdr3_aa: CASSRHRDRTEAFF; cdr3_nt: TGTGCCAGCAGCCGGCACAGGGATCGGACTGAAGCTTTCTTT
j_call: TRBJ1-5; v_call: TRBV4-1; clone_size: .; d_call: .; cdr3_aa: CASSQAANSGNQPQHF; cdr3_nt: TGCGCCAGCAGCCAGGCGGCCAACTCGGGAAATCAGCCCCAGCATTTT
j_call: TRBJ1-4; v_call: TRBV21-1; clone_size: .; d_call: .; cdr3_aa: CASSIPDAEKLFF; cdr3_nt: TGTGCCAGCAGCATTCCGGACGCAGAAAAACTGTTTTTT
j_call: TRBJ1-5; v_call: TRBV16; clone_size: .; d_call: .; cdr3_aa: CASSQYPQPQHF; cdr3_nt: TGTGCCAGCAGCCAATACCCTCAGCCCCAGCATTTT
j_call: TRBJ2-3; v_call: TRBV11-2; clone_size: .; d_call: .; cdr3_aa: CASSSFEGSTDTQYF; cdr3_nt: TGTGCCAGCAGCTCCTTTGAAGGGAGCACAGATACGCAGTATTTT
j_call: TRBJ2-1; v_call: TRBV7-9; clone_size: .; d_call: TRBD2; cdr3_aa: CASSPPLTSGGNEQFF; cdr3_nt: TGTGCCAGCAGCCCCCCCCTGACTAGCGGGGGCAATGAGCAGTTCTTC
j_call: TRBJ1-6; v_call: TRBV30; clone_size: .; d_call: .; cdr3_aa: CAWGGYVTGNNSPLHF; cdr3_nt: TGTGCCTGGGGGGGGTACGTTACAGGGAACAATTCACCCCTCCACTTT
j_call: TRBJ1-5; v_call: TRBV6-1; clone_size: .; d_call: TRBD1; cdr3_aa: CASSEPAGGGVASNQPQHF; cdr3_nt: TGTGCCAGCAGTGAACCTGCAGGGGGTGGGGTGGCTAGCAATCAGCCCCAGCATTTT
j_call: TRBJ1-5; v_call: TRBV6-6; clone_size: .; d_call: .; cdr3_aa: CASSYSGPNQPQHF; cdr3_nt: TGTGCCAGCAGTTATTCCGGACCTAATCAGCCCCAGCATTTT
j_call: TRBJ1-4; v_call: TRBV5-1; clone_size: .; d_call: TRBD1; cdr3_aa: CASSYRDRGTNEKLFF; cdr3_nt: TGCGCCAGCAGCTACCGGGACAGGGGAACTAATGAAAAACTGTTTTTT
j_call: TRBJ2-1; v_call: TRBV6-5; clone_size: .; d_call: .; cdr3_aa: CASSYSGVGDEQFF; cdr3_nt: TGTGCCAGCAGTTACTCAGGGGTTGGGGATGAGCAGTTCTTC
j_call: TRBJ1-4; v_call: TRBV5-1; clone_size: .; d_call: TRBD1; cdr3_aa: CASGQGATNEKLFF; cdr3_nt: TGCGCCAGCGGACAGGGAGCAACTAATGAAAAACTGTTTTTT
j_call: TRBJ1-1; v_call: TRBV2; clone_size: .; d_call: .; cdr3_aa: CASMRGLNTEAFF; cdr3_nt: TGTGCCAGCATGAGGGGCCTGAACACTGAAGCTTTCTTT
j_call: TRBJ2-2; v_call: TRBV5-1; clone_size: .; d_call: TRBD1; cdr3_aa: CASSRTGQSGELFF; cdr3_nt: TGCGCCAGCAGCAGAACGGGACAGTCCGGGGAGCTGTTTTTT
j_call: TRBJ1-4; v_call: TRBV7-9; clone_size: .; d_call: .; cdr3_aa: CASSLGTANEKLFF; cdr3_nt: TGTGCCAGCAGCTTGGGGACGGCTAATGAAAAACTGTTTTTT
j_call: TRBJ2-3; v_call: TRBV4-1; clone_size: .; d_call: .; cdr3_aa: CASSQAELTDTQYF; cdr3_nt: TGCGCCAGCAGCCAAGCCGAGCTCACAGATACGCAGTATTTT
j_call: TRBJ2-1; v_call: TRBV4-2; clone_size: .; d_call: .; cdr3_aa: CASSQEMGYNEQFF; cdr3_nt: TGTGCCAGCAGCCAAGAAATGGGTTACAATGAGCAGTTCTTC
j_call: TRBJ2-1; v_call: TRBV10-1; clone_size: .; d_call: .; cdr3_aa: CASSVGLRGEQFF; cdr3_nt: TGCGCCAGCAGTGTCGGGCTCAGGGGTGAGCAGTTCTTC
j_call: TRBJ1-2; v_call: TRBV6-1; clone_size: once; d_call: TRBD1; cdr3_aa: CASSEGTGKTYGYTF; cdr3_nt: TGTGCCAGCAGTGAGGGGACAGGGAAGACCTATGGCTACACCTTC
j_call: TRBJ1-5; v_call: TRBV6-4; clone_size: .; d_call: .; cdr3_aa: CASSGQWGQPQHF; cdr3_nt: TGTGCCAGCAGTGGACAGTGGGGTCAGCCCCAGCATTTT